Listed below are T cell receptor beta chains from one sample, sequenced in a study of T cell responses to AZD1222 COVID-19 vaccine. Using immunoSEQ multiplex PCR, the repertoire was profiled, and TCRdb retains in-frame clones only, with some absent. This table has around 120,000 clones, nearly 90% appearing once. Source: peripheral blood, taken 28 days after the second AZD1222 dose. The origin of the receptors is an adult who received the AZD1222 COVID-19 vaccine. The CDR3 runs from the conserved cysteine through the conserved F or W. The order of the fields is V gene, J gene, D gene, clone size, CDR3 protein, CDR3 DNA. D genes are given only for firm matches. Part of the rows lack a size; the others show once, few, many or a class for expanded clones.

V gene: TRBV29-1
J gene: TRBJ1-1
D gene: -
clone size: -
CDR3 protein: CSVGSTGQMNTEAFF
CDR3 DNA: TGCAGCGTTGGGTCTACAGGGCAAATGAACACTGAAGCTTTCTTT

V gene: TRBV7-8
J gene: TRBJ2-1
D gene: -
clone size: once
CDR3 protein: CASSLGWIYNEQFF
CDR3 DNA: TGTGCCAGCAGCTTAGGCTGGATCTACAATGAGCAGTTCTTC

V gene: TRBV9
J gene: TRBJ2-1
D gene: -
clone size: -
CDR3 protein: CASSVFYNEQFF
CDR3 DNA: TGTGCCAGCAGCGTTTTTTACAATGAGCAGTTCTTC

V gene: TRBV5-1
J gene: TRBJ2-5
D gene: -
clone size: -
CDR3 protein: CASSLVRVETQYF
CDR3 DNA: TGCGCCAGCAGCTTGGTTCGGGTAGAGACCCAGTACTTC

V gene: TRBV19
J gene: TRBJ1-2
D gene: -
clone size: -
CDR3 protein: CASTKASDGGFYGYTF
CDR3 DNA: TGTGCCAGTACCAAGGCTAGTGACGGAGGCTTCTATGGCTACACCTTC

V gene: TRBV24-1
J gene: TRBJ1-4
D gene: -
clone size: -
CDR3 protein: CATGGTGSGEKLFF
CDR3 DNA: TGTGCCACAGGCGGAACAGGGTCAGGTGAAAAACTGTTTTTT

V gene: TRBV27
J gene: TRBJ1-1
D gene: TRBD1
clone size: -
CDR3 protein: CASSLSPGQGEAFF
CDR3 DNA: TGTGCCAGCAGTTTATCTCCGGGACAGGGCGAAGCTTTCTTT

V gene: TRBV7-2
J gene: TRBJ1-2
D gene: -
clone size: -
CDR3 protein: CASSSVVGRDYGYTF
CDR3 DNA: TGTGCCAGCAGCTCGGTAGTCGGCAGAGACTATGGCTACACCTTC

V gene: TRBV10-3
J gene: TRBJ1-2
D gene: -
clone size: few
CDR3 protein: CAISEWRRNDSYTF
CDR3 DNA: TGTGCCATCAGTGAGTGGCGCAGAAACGACAGCTACACCTTC

V gene: TRBV19
J gene: TRBJ1-1
D gene: -
clone size: -
CDR3 protein: CASSWFRGGGRNTEAFF
CDR3 DNA: TGTGCCAGTAGTTGGTTCCGCGGTGGCGGACGAAACACTGAAGCTTTCTTT

V gene: TRBV19
J gene: TRBJ2-2
D gene: TRBD1
clone size: -
CDR3 protein: CASTGGGRGTGELFF
CDR3 DNA: TGTGCCAGTACAGGGGGTGGCCGCGGCACCGGGGAGCTGTTTTTT

V gene: TRBV6-1
J gene: TRBJ2-4
D gene: -
clone size: -
CDR3 protein: CASSANPQGAKNIQYF
CDR3 DNA: TGTGCCAGCAGTGCAAACCCCCAGGGGGCCAAAAACATTCAGTACTTC

V gene: TRBV19
J gene: TRBJ1-2
D gene: TRBD1
clone size: -
CDR3 protein: CASNFIGGAVYGYTF
CDR3 DNA: TGTGCCAGTAACTTCATAGGGGGCGCGGTCTATGGCTACACCTTC

V gene: TRBV30
J gene: TRBJ1-5
D gene: -
clone size: -
CDR3 protein: CAWSDPRQVNQPQHF
CDR3 DNA: TGTGCCTGGAGTGACCCGAGACAGGTGAATCAGCCCCAGCATTTT

V gene: TRBV19
J gene: TRBJ2-5
D gene: -
clone size: -
CDR3 protein: CASSIANRVETQYF
CDR3 DNA: TGTGCCAGTAGTATAGCAAACAGGGTAGAGACCCAGTACTTC

V gene: TRBV24-1
J gene: TRBJ1-5
D gene: -
clone size: -
CDR3 protein: CATSGFGREPQHF
CDR3 DNA: TGTGCCACCAGTGGATTCGGACGGGAGCCCCAGCATTTT

V gene: TRBV24-1
J gene: TRBJ1-1
D gene: -
clone size: -
CDR3 protein: CATSDFGYTEAFF
CDR3 DNA: TGTGCCACCAGTGATTTCGGCTACACTGAAGCTTTCTTT

V gene: TRBV29-1
J gene: TRBJ2-3
D gene: -
clone size: once
CDR3 protein: CSVVPRGDSFLF
CDR3 DNA: TGCAGCGTTGTCCCCCGGGGAGATAGTTTTTTATTT

V gene: TRBV11-2
J gene: TRBJ1-1
D gene: -
clone size: -
CDR3 protein: CASRIGGASTEAFF
CDR3 DNA: TGTGCCAGCAGAATCGGGGGAGCCAGCACTGAAGCTTTCTTT

V gene: TRBV28
J gene: TRBJ1-1
D gene: TRBD1
clone size: -
CDR3 protein: CASSFGGGQGRNTEAFF
CDR3 DNA: TGTGCCAGCAGTTTTGGAGGGGGACAGGGGCGGAACACTGAAGCTTTCTTT

V gene: TRBV29-1
J gene: TRBJ1-5
D gene: -
clone size: -
CDR3 protein: CSVAGGGQPQHF
CDR3 DNA: TGCAGCGTTGCGGGAGGGGGTCAGCCCCAGCATTTT

V gene: TRBV2
J gene: TRBJ1-5
D gene: -
clone size: -
CDR3 protein: CASSEGGSNQPQHF
CDR3 DNA: TGTGCCAGCAGTGAAGGGGGAAGCAATCAGCCCCAGCATTTT

V gene: TRBV19
J gene: TRBJ2-5
D gene: -
clone size: -
CDR3 protein: CASSITGEQTQYF
CDR3 DNA: TGTGCCAGTAGTATTACGGGAGAACAGACCCAGTACTTC

V gene: TRBV27
J gene: TRBJ1-4
D gene: -
clone size: -
CDR3 protein: CASSNDRFDEKLFF
CDR3 DNA: TGTGCCAGCAGTAACGACAGATTCGACGAAAAACTGTTTTTT

V gene: TRBV6-5
J gene: TRBJ2-1
D gene: TRBD2
clone size: -
CDR3 protein: CASSYGREGNEQFF
CDR3 DNA: TGTGCCAGCAGTTACGGGCGGGAGGGCAATGAGCAGTTCTTC

V gene: TRBV6-2/TRBV6-3
J gene: TRBJ1-2
D gene: -
clone size: -
CDR3 protein: CASSYSIADYGYTF
CDR3 DNA: TGTGCCAGCAGTTACTCGATCGCAGACTATGGCTACACCTTC